The 20 T cell receptor beta chains presented below share a single source sample, sequenced in a study of post-analysis software for immune sequencing data. Points from the study as a whole: Higher frequency in patients than in controls was seen for five TRBV segments, with TRBV5-6, TRBV5-1 and TRBV20-1 among them.

TCR beta cDNA libraries included unique molecular identifiers. TCRdb processed the PCR reads anew with MiXCR; each CDR3 protein has one entry. Of around 700,000 distinct CDR3 sequences in the sample, more than 50% were seen once. What these receptors recognize is not known. Sequenced: blood. These receptors originate from a girl between 2 and 10 years old with multiple sclerosis.

This chain links TRBV7-9 with TRBJ2-3; 7 nucleotides line up with TRBD2. The germline gives CDR1 SEHNR, CDR2 FQNEAQ (reference sequence). The ends lost 5 bases at V and 10 bases at J; junction bases unmatched: 21. CDR3 length: 17 amino acids. CDR3 DNA: TGTGCCAGCAGCCCGGGGCCACTAGCGCCGTACCACGGGGCGCAGTATTTT. Translation: CASSPGPLAPYHGAQYF. Together with reference TRBV7-9 and TRBJ2-3, the CDR3 gives the full variable domain: DTGVSQNPRHKITKRGQNVTFRCDPISEHNRLYWYRQTLGQGPEFLTYFQNEAQLEKSRLLSDRFSAERPKGSFSTLEIQRTEQGDSAMYLCASSPGPLAPYHGAQYFGPGTRLTVL.

The rearrangement links TRBV20-1 to TRBJ2-5; 7 bases agree with TRBD1. The assigned J gene may be wrong: the sequence end matches TRBJ2-7 better. In germline, CDR1 is DFQATT, CDR2 SNEGSKA (reference sequence). This CDR3 has 12 residues. CDR3 in DNA: TGCAGTGCCGGGACAGAGAACTACGAGCAGTACTTC. Its translation is CSAGTENYEQYF.

The chain recombines TRBV29-1 with TRBJ2-1; 10 nucleotides align to TRBD2. In germline, CDR1 is SQVTM, CDR2 ANQGSEA. The CDR3 has 13 amino acids. Trimming cost V 6 bases and J 8 bases; bases outside gene matches: 7. The CDR3 nucleotides read TGCAGCGTCCCTAGCGGGAGTATCTATGAGCAGTTCTTC. Residues: CSVPSGSIYEQFF.

The J gene is TRBJ2-5, the V gene TRBV20-1, with TRBD2 matching 12 bases. This CDR3 is built from 14 residues. Germline loops: CDR1 DFQATT, CDR2 SNEGSKA (reference sequence). V lost 5 bases and J lost 5; bases outside the gene matches: 6. The CDR3 DNA is TGCAGTGCTTCGACTAGCGGGAGTCGGGAGACCCAGTACTTC. Amino acids: CSASTSGSRETQYF.

The table lists this clonotype with a few counts. The rearrangement joins TRBV3-1 to TRBJ2-5; possible D gene TRBD1, 6 bases. Germline-derived CDR1 and CDR2 are LGHDT and YNNKEL (reference sequence). V was shortened by 4 bases and J by 5 bases, with 17 bases between the two germline ends. This CDR3 has 15 residues. The DNA for the CDR3 is TGTGCCAGCAGCCCCCTCAGTGGGGGCCAGGAGACCCAGTACTTC. Its translation: CASSPLSGGQETQYF.

The chain uses TRBV7-9 and TRBJ2-3, with 7 bases that match TRBD2. V lost 2 bases, J lost 3 bases, and 8 bases stayed unmatched. CDR1 is SEHNR and CDR2 is FQNEAQ in the germline V gene (reference sequence). This CDR3 spans 16 amino acids. The CDR3 protein is CASSLSAGEATDTQYF. The CDR3 DNA is TGTGCCAGCAGCTTATCTGCGGGGGAGGCAACAGATACGCAGTATTTT.

The CDR3 DNA follows: TGTGCCAGCAGGGGGGGGATGGAGCAGTACTTC. Translated, it gives CASRGGMEQYF. The chain has TRBV27 and TRBJ2-5; 7 nucleotides agree with TRBD2. The CDR3 has 11 residues. Germline trimming cut 6 bases from V and 11 bases from J; bases unmatched to any gene: 6. From germline, CDR1 is MNHEY and CDR2 SMNVEV (reference sequence).

J is TRBJ2-7 and V is TRBV29-1, with D tentatively TRBD1 (5 bases). This CDR3 region has 10 residues. Germline CDR1 and CDR2: SQVTM and ANQGSEA. Trimming left V 4 bases short and J 10 bases short, with 11 bases between. The CDR3, as DNA: TGCAGCGTTGGAGACAGAGACCAGTACTTC. Residues: CSVGDRDQYF.

J is TRBJ2-1 and V is TRBV10-3, with 8 bases fitting TRBD1. V trimming: 6 bases; J trimming: 8 bases; junction bases outside the gene matches: 9. The germline V gene encodes CDR1 ENHRY and CDR2 SYGVKD. The CDR3 consists of 14 residues. The chain's CDR3 is CAISPDRGVDEQFF. In DNA, the CDR3 is TGTGCCATCAGCCCAGACAGGGGAGTGGATGAGCAGTTCTTC.

Only one count was recorded for this clonotype. The chain couples TRBV5-1 to TRBJ2-1; D possibly corresponds to TRBD1 (7 bases). The germline gives CDR1 SGHRS, CDR2 YFSETQ. Trimming cost V 0 bases and J 3 bases, with 10 bases left between them. This CDR3 comprises 15 residues. CDR3 nucleotide sequence: TGCGCCAGCAGCTTGGTCAGGGGGGACTACAATGAGCAGTTCTTC. Amino acid sequence: CASSLVRGDYNEQFF. Complete variable domain (other parts from reference TRBV5-1 and TRBJ2-1): KAGVTQTPRYLIKTRGQQVTLSCSPISGHRSVSWYQQTPGQGLQFLFEYFSETQRNKGNFPGRFSGRQFSNSRSEMNVSTLELGDSALYLCASSLVRGDYNEQFFGPGTRLTVL.

The genes are TRBV20-1 and TRBJ1-1; D is uncertain. Germline values: CDR1 DFQATT, CDR2 SNEGSKA (reference sequence). The CDR3 spans 13 residues. Trimming shortened V by 0 bases and J by 1 base, and 6 bases separated the two germline ends. The CDR3, as DNA: TGCAGTGCTAGAGATACAGCGAACACTGAAGCTTTCTTT. Translation gives CSARDTANTEAFF.

The chain combines TRBV11-2 with TRBJ2-1, with D maybe TRBD1 (6 bases). Between the trimmed V and J ends, which lost 5 bases and 4 bases, there was a span of 12 bases. The germline V gene encodes CDR1 SGHAT and CDR2 FQNNGV. The CDR3 sequence is 14 residues long. This chain's CDR3 is CASSPIQGYNEQFF. In DNA form, the CDR3 reads TGTGCCAGCAGCCCGATACAGGGATACAATGAGCAGTTCTTC.

The chain carries TRBV9 and TRBJ2-7, with a possible D match to TRBD2 (6 bases). The CDR3 length is 16 residues. V was shortened by 0 bases and J by 7 bases, with 20 bases between the two germline ends. The germline V gene encodes CDR1 SGDLS and CDR2 YYNGEE. CDR3 nucleotides: TGTGCCAGCAGCGTAGGGTCAGCGGGCCCCTCGGGGGAGCAGTACTTC. Protein sequence: CASSVGSAGPSGEQYF.

This clonotype has a handful of counts. The chain joins TRBV11-2 to TRBJ2-7, with D maybe TRBD2 (6 bases). Trimming left V 5 bases short and J 1 base short, with 15 bases between. There are 15 residues in the CDR3. Germline CDR1 and CDR2: SGHAT and FQNNGV. CDR3 residues: CASSLLSGQSYEQYF. The CDR3 nucleotides are TGTGCCAGCAGCCTCCTTAGCGGTCAGTCCTACGAGCAGTACTTC.

Only a few counts were recorded for this clonotype. V and J are TRBV7-6 and TRBJ2-6; possible D gene TRBD1, 6 bases. The CDR3 contains 19 residues. The germline gives CDR1 SGHVS, CDR2 FNYEAQ. V was cut by 2 bases and J by 0 bases, with 17 bases left in between. The CDR3 loop is CASSLNPEQGTSGANVLTF. Written as DNA, the CDR3 is TGTGCCAGCAGCTTAAACCCGGAACAGGGAACCTCTGGGGCCAACGTCCTGACTTTC. The full variable domain, rest sourced from reference TRBV7-6 and TRBJ2-6, is GAGVSQSPRYKVTKRGQDVALRCDPISGHVSLYWYRQALGQGPEFLTYFNYEAQQDKSGLPNDRFSAERPEGSISTLTIQRTEQRDSAMYRCASSLNPEQGTSGANVLTFGAGSRLTVL.

This chain connects TRBV7-2 to TRBJ2-1, with TRBD2 identical over 10 bases. The trim removed 1 base at V and 8 bases at J, leaving 5 bases unmatched. The CDR3 runs to 15 residues. Germline V gene sequence: CDR1 SGHTA, CDR2 FQGNSA. CDR3 nucleotide sequence: TGTGCCAGCAGCTTAGTGCTAGCGGGGGCTTATGAGCAGTTCTTC. Amino acid sequence: CASSLVLAGAYEQFF.

The gene calls are TRBV20-1 and TRBJ2-1, with D maybe TRBD1 (7 bases). Germline V lookup: CDR1 DFQATT, CDR2 SNEGSKA (reference sequence). V lost 1 base to trimming and J lost 8 bases, with 24 bases between them. The CDR3 extends over 17 amino acids. The CDR3 DNA follows: TGCAGTGCTAGAGGAGGATCCAGGGGGGCCGAAGGCGATGAGCAGTTCTTC. It specifies CSARGGSRGAEGDEQFF.

In regard to this clonotype: Its ends do not fully match the called genes, so a read error is possible. Here the CDR3 DNA reads TGCAGTGCCTCTGCAACAGGGAAGGGATACATTGAGCAGTTCTTC. This sequence encodes CSASATGKGYIEQFF. V usage is TRBV20-1 and J usage is TRBJ2-1; D may be TRBD1 (6 bases). The CDR3 covers 15 residues. Germline lookup yields CDR1 DFQATT and CDR2 SNEGSKA (reference sequence).

This clonotype was detected a few times. This chain connects TRBV11-2 to TRBJ2-5; 7 nucleotides align to TRBD2. The CDR3 length is 14 residues. Trimming cost V 5 bases and J 3 bases; bases outside gene matches: 6. In germline, CDR1 is SGHAT, CDR2 FQNNGV. CDR3: CASSPGLVEETQYF. Here the CDR3 DNA reads TGTGCCAGCAGCCCCGGACTAGTTGAAGAGACCCAGTACTTC.

This chain joins TRBV5-1 and TRBJ2-1, with TRBD2 identical over 8 bases. Trimming took 1 base from V and 5 from J; bases not matched to a gene: 11. Germline CDR1 is SGHRS and CDR2 is YFSETQ. CDR3 length equals 17 residues. The CDR3 sequence is CASSLMSGGRRDNEQFF. The CDR3 DNA reads as TGCGCCAGCAGCTTGATGAGCGGGGGCCGCCGGGACAATGAGCAGTTCTTC.